Reported below is one T cell receptor beta chain. The data originate from a study of T cell responses to AZD1222 COVID-19 vaccine. Only in-frame clones appear in the TCRdb table, and some are missing; sequencing was by immunoSEQ multiplex PCR. The data show 120,000 to 150,000 clones, with about 90% seen just once and around 8% held by the top ten. Germline V gives CDR1 ENHRY, CDR2 SYGVKD. The CDR3 covers 16 residues. V was clipped by 0 bases and J by 3 bases, with 12 bases between them. The sequence was obtained from an adult who received the MenACWY meningococcal vaccine as a control. The chain carries TRBV10-3 and TRBJ1-5, with a possible D match to TRBD1 (5 bases). The sample was peripheral blood, taken 28 days after the second dose of the MenACWY control vaccine. The CDR3 region has the DNA TGTGCCATCAGTGAGTCGCGGGGGGGTAACAATCAGCCCCAGCATTTT. Residues: CAISESRGGNNQPQHF.